This T cell receptor (beta chain) was sequenced during a study of blood T cell repertoires in COVID-19. Background on the study: Whether acute or convalescent, the COVID-19 samples came from the United States, Italy and Spain.

The repertoire was sequenced with immunoSEQ multiplex PCR; TCRdb's copy has only in-frame clones and lacks some. The sample includes roughly 70,000 clones, 82% seen only once; the top ten take 3.5% to 5%. CDR3 length equals 11 residues. CDR1 and CDR2 from the germline V gene are SEHNR and FQNEAQ (reference sequence). The V end was cut by 5 bases, the J end by 7 bases, with 8 bases between. This sequence joins TRBV7-9 and TRBJ2-5; D remains unclear. The sequence was collected from a woman aged 55 to 70 with acute or convalescent COVID-19. The sequenced material came from peripheral blood. CDR3 protein: CASSLHGTQYF. CDR3 bases: TGTGCCAGCAGCCTGCACGGGACCCAGTACTTC.